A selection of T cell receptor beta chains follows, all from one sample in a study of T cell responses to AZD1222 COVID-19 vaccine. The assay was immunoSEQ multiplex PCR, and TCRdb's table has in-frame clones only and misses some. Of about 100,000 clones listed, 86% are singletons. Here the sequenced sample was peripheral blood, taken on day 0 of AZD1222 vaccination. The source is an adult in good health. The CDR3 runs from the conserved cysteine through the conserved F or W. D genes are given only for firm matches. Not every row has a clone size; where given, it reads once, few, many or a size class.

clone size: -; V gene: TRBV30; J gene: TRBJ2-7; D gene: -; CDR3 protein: CAWSVLVGSRAYEQYF; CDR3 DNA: TGTGCCTGGAGTGTACTAGTAGGGTCCCGGGCCTACGAGCAGTACTTC
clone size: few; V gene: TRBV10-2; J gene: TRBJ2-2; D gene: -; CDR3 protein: CASRPDNTGELFF; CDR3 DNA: TGCGCCAGCAGACCCGATAACACCGGGGAGCTGTTTTTT
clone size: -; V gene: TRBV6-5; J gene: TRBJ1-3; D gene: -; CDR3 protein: CASSYSRVSSGNTIYF; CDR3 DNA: TGTGCCAGCAGTTACTCGAGAGTGAGCTCTGGAAACACCATATATTTT
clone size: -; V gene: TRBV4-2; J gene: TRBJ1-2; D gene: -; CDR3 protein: CASSQAEGGINGYTF; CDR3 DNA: TGTGCCAGCAGCCAAGCCGAGGGGGGGATAAATGGCTACACCTTC
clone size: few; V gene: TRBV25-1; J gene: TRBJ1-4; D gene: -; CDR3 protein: CASQGEAEKLFF; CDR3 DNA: TGTGCCAGCCAAGGGGAGGCTGAAAAACTGTTTTTT
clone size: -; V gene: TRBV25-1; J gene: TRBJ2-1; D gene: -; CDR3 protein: CASLAEYNEQFF; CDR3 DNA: TGTGCCAGCTTAGCGGAATACAATGAGCAGTTCTTC
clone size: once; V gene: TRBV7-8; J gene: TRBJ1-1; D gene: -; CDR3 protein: CASSLDPGWTEAFF; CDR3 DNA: TGTGCCAGCAGCTTAGATCCCGGGTGGACTGAAGCTTTCTTT
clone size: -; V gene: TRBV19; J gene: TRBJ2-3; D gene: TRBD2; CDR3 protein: CASSGSGASRDTQYF; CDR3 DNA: TGTGCCAGTAGCGGTAGCGGGGCCTCCCGGGATACGCAGTATTTT
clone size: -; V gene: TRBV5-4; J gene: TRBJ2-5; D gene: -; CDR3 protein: CASSLDSRSQETQYF; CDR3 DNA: TGTGCCAGCAGCTTGGATTCCAGGAGCCAAGAGACCCAGTACTTC
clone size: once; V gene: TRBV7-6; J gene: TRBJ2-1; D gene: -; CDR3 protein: CASSPTREPILSYNEQFF; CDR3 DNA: TGTGCCAGCAGCCCGACCCGGGAACCTATACTATCCTACAATGAGCAGTTCTTC
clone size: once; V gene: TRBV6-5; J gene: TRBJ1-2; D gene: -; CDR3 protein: CASSYSAVVNYGYTF; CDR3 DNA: TGTGCCAGCAGTTACTCCGCGGTCGTAAACTATGGCTACACCTTC
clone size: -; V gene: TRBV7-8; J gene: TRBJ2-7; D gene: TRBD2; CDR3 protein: CASSLALAGNYEQYF; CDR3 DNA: TGTGCCAGCAGCTTAGCCCTAGCGGGAAACTACGAGCAGTACTTC
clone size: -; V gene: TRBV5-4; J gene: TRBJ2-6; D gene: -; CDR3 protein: CASSTGTGANVLTF; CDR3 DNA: TGTGCCAGCAGCACCGGAACTGGGGCCAACGTCCTGACTTTC
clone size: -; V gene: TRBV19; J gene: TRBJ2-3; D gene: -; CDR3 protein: CASNAGRTDTQYF; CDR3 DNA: TGTGCCAGTAACGCGGGTAGAACAGATACGCAGTATTTT
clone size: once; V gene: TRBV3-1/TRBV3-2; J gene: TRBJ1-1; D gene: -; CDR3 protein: CASSQDLAGLDEAFF; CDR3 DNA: TGTGCCAGCAGCCAAGATCTAGCCGGGCTGGATGAAGCTTTCTTT
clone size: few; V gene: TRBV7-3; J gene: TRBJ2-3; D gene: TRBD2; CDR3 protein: CASSGTSGTDTQYF; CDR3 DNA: TGTGCCAGCAGCGGGACTAGCGGGACAGATACGCAGTATTTT
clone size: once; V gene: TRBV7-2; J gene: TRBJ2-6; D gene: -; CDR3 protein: CASSTRLWDVLTF; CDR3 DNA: TGTGCCAGCAGCACCCGTCTTTGGGACGTCCTGACTTTC
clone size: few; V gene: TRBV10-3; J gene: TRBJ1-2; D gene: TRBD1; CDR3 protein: CAIRDRGSDNYGYTF; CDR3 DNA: TGTGCCATCCGGGACAGGGGGTCAGATAACTATGGCTACACCTTC
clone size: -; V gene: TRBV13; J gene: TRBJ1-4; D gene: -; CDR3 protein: CASRRWGQINEKLFF; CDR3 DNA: TGTGCCAGCAGACGTTGGGGCCAGATTAATGAAAAACTGTTTTTT
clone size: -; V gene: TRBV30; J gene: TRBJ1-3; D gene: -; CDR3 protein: CAWASGNTIYF; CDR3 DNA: TGTGCCTGGGCGTCAGGAAACACCATATATTTT
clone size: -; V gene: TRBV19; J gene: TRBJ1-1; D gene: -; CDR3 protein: CASSISAVNTEAFF; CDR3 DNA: TGTGCCAGTAGTATCTCCGCCGTGAACACTGAAGCTTTCTTT
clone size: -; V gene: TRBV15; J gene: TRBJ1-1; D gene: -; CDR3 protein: CATSRDLDTEAFF; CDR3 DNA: TGTGCCACCAGCAGAGATCTAGACACTGAAGCTTTCTTT
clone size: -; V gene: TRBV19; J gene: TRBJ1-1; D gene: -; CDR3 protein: CASSIWGGAEAFF; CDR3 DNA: TGTGCCAGTAGTATCTGGGGGGGGGCTGAAGCTTTCTTT
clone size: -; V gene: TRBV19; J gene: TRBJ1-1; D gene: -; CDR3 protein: CASSIMGTPKAFF; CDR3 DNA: TGTGCCAGTAGTATAATGGGGACACCCAAAGCTTTCTTT
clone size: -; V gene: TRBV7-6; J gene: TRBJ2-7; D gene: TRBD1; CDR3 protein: CASSLAAGWDRAYEQYF; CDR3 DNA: TGTGCCAGCAGCTTAGCGGCCGGTTGGGACAGGGCCTACGAGCAGTACTTC
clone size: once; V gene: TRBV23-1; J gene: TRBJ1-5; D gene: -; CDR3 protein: CASSQRLQGRINQPQHF; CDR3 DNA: TGCGCCAGCAGTCAACGGCTGCAAGGTAGGATCAATCAGCCCCAGCATTTT
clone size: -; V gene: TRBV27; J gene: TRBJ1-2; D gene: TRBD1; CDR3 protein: CASSQTQGMVYGYTF; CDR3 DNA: TGTGCCAGCAGCCAGACACAGGGGATGGTATATGGCTACACCTTC
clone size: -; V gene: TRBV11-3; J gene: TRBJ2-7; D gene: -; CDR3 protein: CASSSGPGYEQYF; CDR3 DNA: TGTGCCAGCAGCTCCGGACCGGGCTACGAGCAGTACTTC
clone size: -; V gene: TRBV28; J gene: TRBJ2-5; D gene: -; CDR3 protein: CASSLSGVPQETQYF; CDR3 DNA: TGTGCCAGCAGTTTGTCGGGAGTGCCTCAAGAGACCCAGTACTTC
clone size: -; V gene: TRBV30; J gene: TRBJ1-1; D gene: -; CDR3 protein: CAWSVRDPGAFF; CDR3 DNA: TGTGCCTGGAGTGTACGGGACCCCGGAGCTTTCTTT
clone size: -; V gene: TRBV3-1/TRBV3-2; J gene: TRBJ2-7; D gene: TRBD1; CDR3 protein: CASSSPGQTSYEQYF; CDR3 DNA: TGTGCCAGCAGCTCCCCGGGACAGACCTCCTACGAGCAGTACTTC
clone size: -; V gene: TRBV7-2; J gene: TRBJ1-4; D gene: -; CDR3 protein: CASSTYGATNEKLFF; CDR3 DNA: TGTGCCAGCAGCACTTACGGTGCAACTAATGAAAAACTGTTTTTT
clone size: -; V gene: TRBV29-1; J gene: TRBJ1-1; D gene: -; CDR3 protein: CSALTKGMNTEAFF; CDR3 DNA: TGCAGCGCCCTTACGAAAGGGATGAACACTGAAGCTTTCTTT
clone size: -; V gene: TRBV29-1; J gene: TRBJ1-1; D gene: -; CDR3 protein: CSVKVWDTEAFF; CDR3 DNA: TGCAGCGTTAAGGTTTGGGACACTGAAGCTTTCTTT
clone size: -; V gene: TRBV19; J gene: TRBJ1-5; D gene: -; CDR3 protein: CASSISRENNQPQHF; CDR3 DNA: TGTGCCAGTAGTATTTCCAGGGAGAACAATCAGCCCCAGCATTTT
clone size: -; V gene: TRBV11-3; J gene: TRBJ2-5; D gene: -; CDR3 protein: CASSRGAGAQETQYF; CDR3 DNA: TGTGCCAGCAGCCGAGGAGCGGGCGCCCAAGAGACCCAGTACTTC